These 22 T cell receptor beta chains were sequenced from one sample in a study of CD4 T cells in relation to SARS-CoV-2 and coronaviruses. The antigens of these receptors remain unknown. Unexposed donor CD4+ T cells date from about 2011-2018, before the COVID-19 pandemic. Isolation of CD4+ T cells took place after less than 11 days in culture. Method: immunoSEQ multiplex PCR; TCRdb's copy keeps in-frame clones and lacks some. The sample carries about 18,000 clones, more than 75% recorded once. Material for sequencing was CD4+ T cells from PBMCs, cultured in vitro. The receptor source for this set is a human donor in good health.

This clone was picked up a small number of times. The V gene is TRBV4-2, the J gene TRBJ2-7, with 7 bases aligning to TRBD2. Germline CDR1 is LGHNA and CDR2 is YNFKEQ. CDR3 length: 15 amino acids. J was trimmed by 6 bases and V by 0 bases; bases with no gene match: 8. Written as DNA, the CDR3 is TGTGCCAGCAGCCAAGATCGGCAAGCGGGGTTCGAGCAGTACTTC. Amino acids: CASSQDRQAGFEQYF.

This rearrangement joins TRBV20-1 to TRBJ2-3; D not resolved. Trimming left V 3 bases short and J 2 bases short, with 15 bases between. Germline CDR1 reads DFQATT; CDR2 reads SNEGSKA (reference sequence). The CDR3 is 15 residues long. The CDR3 bases are TGCAGTGCTAGTTCCGCTAGATCTTTCACAGATACGCAGTATTTT. It yields the protein CSASSARSFTDTQYF.

V usage is TRBV12-5 and J usage is TRBJ2-2; possible D gene TRBD1, 6 bases. CDR3 size: 17 residues. CDR1 and CDR2 (germline): LGHNT, FRNRAP. V shed 3 bases and J shed 3 bases, with 17 bases lying between them. CDR3 nucleotides: TGTGCTAGTGGTTTCATCAAGCAGGGGACGCACACCGGGGAGCTGTTTTTT. Translated: CASGFIKQGTHTGELFF.

The J gene is TRBJ1-1, the V gene TRBV9; no definite D call. V gave up 4 bases and J gave up 4 bases, with 8 bases separating them. The germline V gene encodes CDR1 SGDLS and CDR2 YYNGEE. This CDR3 region has 12 residues. CDR3 nucleotide sequence: TGTGCCAGCAGCCCCCACATCACTGAAGCTTTCTTT. Translating it yields CASSPHITEAFF.

The V gene is TRBV18, the J gene TRBJ2-7, with 10 bases lining up with TRBD2. CDR1 and CDR2 (germline): KGHSH, LQKENI. The CDR3 spans 15 residues. V dropped 2 bases and J dropped 4; count of bases not matched to a gene: 5. The CDR3 protein is CASSPRTSGAYEQYF. CDR3 bases: TGTGCCAGCTCACCAAGGACTAGCGGTGCGTACGAGCAGTACTTC.

This clone was seen a single time. The chain employs TRBV5-1 and TRBJ2-7; tentatively, D is TRBD1 (6 bases). Germline CDR1 is SGHRS and CDR2 is YFSETQ. The CDR3 spans 15 residues. V lost 4 bases to trimming and J lost 3 bases, with 17 bases between them. The DNA of the CDR3 is TGCGCCAGCAGCAGAACCGGGACAACGCTCTACGAGCAGTACTTC. Its protein product is CASSRTGTTLYEQYF.

This clone rates as large. This chain connects TRBV12-2 to TRBJ2-7. TRBV12-2 is noted as a pseudogene. This CDR3 region has 17 residues. CDR3 DNA: TGTGCAAGTCGCTCAGATAAACGAGTTGGGGTTACCTACGAGCAGTACTTC. It yields the protein CASRSDKRVGVTYEQYF.

The gene calls are TRBV19 and TRBJ2-2, with 9 bases aligning to TRBD1. CDR1 is LNHDA and CDR2 is SQIVND in the germline V gene (reference sequence). The CDR3 is 15 residues long. V lost 8 bases and J lost 4; bases outside the gene matches: 8. This chain's CDR3 is CASRNRGQGTGELFF. Written as DNA, the CDR3 is TGTGCCAGTCGCAACAGGGGGCAAGGCACCGGGGAGCTGTTTTTT.

This chain links TRBV11-2 with TRBJ2-1; 8 nucleotides agree with TRBD1. Trimming cost V 8 bases and J 2 bases; bases outside gene matches: 5. CDR3 length equals 14 residues. Germline assignment: CDR1 SGHAT and CDR2 FQNNGV. The CDR3 nucleotides are TGTGCCAGCTGCAAACAGGGGGCCTACAATGAGCAGTTCTTC. This codes for CASCKQGAYNEQFF.

V usage is TRBV19 and J usage is TRBJ2-3; D is ambiguous. The CDR3 has 14 amino acids. Trimming cost V 6 bases and J 1 base, with 11 bases left between them. CDR1 LNHDA and CDR2 SQIVND come from the germline V gene (reference sequence). The CDR3 DNA is TGTGCCAGTAGACCCCGCGACGGCACAGATACGCAGTATTTT. This encodes CASRPRDGTDTQYF.

This chain uses TRBV18 with TRBJ1-2, with D hard to call. This CDR3 is 14 amino acids long. CDR1 is KGHSH and CDR2 is LQKENI in the germline V gene. Trimming left V 2 bases short and J 4 bases short, with 11 bases between. The CDR3 nucleotides are TGTGCCAGCTCACCAAATACACAGAGCTATGGCTACACCTTC. Amino acids: CASSPNTQSYGYTF.

V is TRBV19 and J is TRBJ2-1; no definite D call. Germline V gene data show CDR1 as LNHDA and CDR2 as SQIVND (reference sequence). The V end lost 6 bases, the J end lost 0 bases, and 12 bases lay between the germline ends. The CDR3 consists of 15 residues. The CDR3 loop is CASSQVGYSYNEQFF. The DNA of the CDR3 is TGTGCCAGTAGCCAAGTGGGTTACTCCTACAATGAGCAGTTCTTC.

This sequence joins TRBV7-3 and TRBJ2-5, with D unclear. Germline-derived CDR1 and CDR2 are SGHTA and FQGTGA. The CDR3 sequence is 13 residues long. V lost 2 bases, J lost 0 bases, and 4 bases lay in between. CDR3 sequence (DNA): TGTGCCAGCAGCTTAGTGGACCAAGAGACCCAGTACTTC. This encodes CASSLVDQETQYF.

The rearrangement links TRBV5-1 to TRBJ1-3; D is unclear. CDR1 SGHRS and CDR2 YFSETQ come from the germline V gene. Trimming removed 0 bases from V and 0 bases from J, with 7 bases in between. This CDR3 comprises 15 residues. CDR3 bases: TGCGCCAGCAGCTTGGCCCCAGCCTCTGGAAACACCATATATTTT. Residues: CASSLAPASGNTIYF.

The V call is TRBV27, the J call TRBJ1-1, with TRBD1 matching 8 bases. The germline gives CDR1 MNHEY, CDR2 SMNVEV (reference sequence). V gave up 4 bases and J gave up 1 base; unmatched junction bases: 8. There are 16 residues in the CDR3. Written as DNA, the CDR3 is TGTGCCAGCAGTTCGCCTTTCGGGACAGGGAACACTGAAGCTTTCTTT. As protein: CASSSPFGTGNTEAFF.

The V call is TRBV11-1, the J call TRBJ1-1; no firm D call. Deletions cut 1 base from V and 1 base from J, with 10 bases between. CDR1 is SGHAT, CDR2 FQDESV, per germline (reference sequence). This CDR3 has 15 residues. CDR3 nucleotide sequence: TGTGCCAGCAGCTTAGTTCATGGTACGAACACTGAAGCTTTCTTT. It translates to CASSLVHGTNTEAFF. The complete variable domain, with remaining parts taken from reference TRBV11-1 and TRBJ1-1, reads EAEVAQSPRYKITEKSQAVAFWCDPISGHATLYWYRQILGQGPELLVQFQDESVVDDSQLPKDRFSAERLKGVDSTLKIQPAELGDSAMYLCASSLVHGTNTEAFFGQGTRLTVV.

This clone has a single count. The chain joins TRBV7-9 to TRBJ2-2; TRBD1 matches at 9 bases. Germline V gene lookup returns CDR1 SEHNR and CDR2 FQNEAQ (reference sequence). The CDR3 covers 17 residues. The trim removed 8 bases at V and 5 bases at J, leaving 15 bases unmatched. The CDR3 bases are TGTGCCAGCTCACCAACGCCGGGACAGGGTTTAACCGGGGAGCTGTTTTTT. As protein: CASSPTPGQGLTGELFF.

The sample holds a few counts of this clone. The chain joins TRBV19 to TRBJ1-1, with D possibly matching TRBD1 (6 bases). Trimming stripped 4 bases from V and 1 base from J, with 19 bases between. Germline V gives CDR1 LNHDA, CDR2 SQIVND (reference sequence). This CDR3 spans 17 amino acids. The DNA of the CDR3 is TGTGCCAGTAGTAGCGAGGTTGCAGGGGAATGGAACACTGAAGCTTTCTTT. As protein: CASSSEVAGEWNTEAFF.

V and J are TRBV9 and TRBJ2-3; TRBD1 might be the D (7 bases). The CDR3 has 15 amino acids. V was shortened by 3 bases and J by 1 base, with 12 bases between the two germline ends. The V gene's germline CDR1 is SGDLS and CDR2 YYNGEE. CDR3 DNA sequence: TGTGCCAGCAGCGCAGGAGGGGGCGGCACAGATACGCAGTATTTT. Encoded protein: CASSAGGGGTDTQYF. Filled out from reference TRBV9 and TRBJ2-3, the complete variable domain reads DSGVTQTPKHLITATGQRVTLRCSPRSGDLSVYWYQQSLDQGLQFLIQYYNGEERAKGNILERFSAQQFPDLHSELNLSSLELGDSALYFCASSAGGGGTDTQYFGPGTRLTVL.

This rearrangement joins TRBV30 to TRBJ2-1, with TRBD2 matching 8 bases. This CDR3 contains 13 residues. Trimming removed 8 bases from V and 2 bases from J; junction bases left unmatched: 5. Germline assignment: CDR1 GTSNPN and CDR2 SVGIG (reference sequence). The CDR3 protein is CAQAGGTYNEQFF. In nucleotides, the CDR3 is TGTGCCCAGGCGGGAGGAACCTACAATGAGCAGTTCTTC.

This clone was counted a few times. The chain has TRBV28 and TRBJ2-2; D possibly corresponds to TRBD2 (7 bases). The germline V gene encodes CDR1 MDHEN and CDR2 SYDVKM. Trimming stripped 6 bases from V and 3 bases from J, with 14 bases between. This CDR3 is 15 amino acids long. CDR3 sequence reads: CASSWGGADTGELFF. CDR3 sequence (DNA): TGTGCCAGCAGCTGGGGGGGGGCGGACACCGGGGAGCTGTTTTTT.

The chain couples TRBV18 to TRBJ2-7, with a possible D match to TRBD2 (5 bases). V was shortened by 6 bases and J by 3 bases, with 15 bases between the two germline ends. Per the germline V gene, CDR1 is KGHSH and CDR2 is LQKENI. CDR3 size: 14 residues. The CDR3 region is CASSLGVTDYEQYF. The CDR3 DNA sequence: TGTGCCAGCTCCCTGGGAGTAACGGACTACGAGCAGTACTTC.